These 23 T cell receptor beta chains share one sample of origin, sequenced in a study of T cell repertoires in cytomegalovirus infection. TCRdb passed the reads through MiXCR, listing each CDR3 protein once. The data show about 240,000 distinct CDR3 sequences, 9% to 15% seen once. The specimen sequenced was PBMCs. The receptors come from a human donor in good health (CMV status not recorded). Some clones in this sample may be carry-over from other donors' samples.

This clonotype was recorded at least ten times. The CDR3 ends on some other residue instead of the conserved phenylalanine or tryptophan, so this is likely a read error. The DNA is omitted, as the CDR3 cannot be located on it reliably, and the CDR3 follows TCRdb's listing. The chain joins TRBV28 to TRBJ1-1; the table gives TRBD1 as D, unverified against the DNA. The germline gives CDR1 MDHEN, CDR2 SYDVKM. The CDR3 contains 10 residues when both ends are counted. CDR3 residues: CASIPSLALD.

This clonotype was found many times. The chain couples TRBV15 to TRBJ2-1; D may correspond to TRBD1 or TRBD2 (5 bases each). The CDR3 runs to 14 residues. The V and J ends lost 6 bases and 0 bases respectively, with 9 bases between them. Germline CDR1 reads LNHNV; CDR2 reads YYDKDF (reference sequence). The CDR3 protein is CATRGPSSYNEQFF. The CDR3 region has the DNA TGTGCCACCAGGGGACCGAGCTCCTACAATGAGCAGTTCTTC. Together with reference TRBV15 and TRBJ2-1, the CDR3 gives the full variable domain: DAMVIQNPRYQVTQFGKPVTLSCSQTLNHNVMYWYQQKSSQAPKLLFHYYDKDFNNEADTPDNFQSRRPNTSFCFLDIRSPGLGDTAMYLCATRGPSSYNEQFFGPGTRLTVL.

Only a few counts were recorded for this clonotype. The V and J genes are TRBV20-1 and TRBJ1-1; D not resolved. CDR1 is DFQATT and CDR2 is SNEGSKA in the germline V gene (reference sequence). Trimming left V 0 bases short and J 4 bases short, with 18 bases between. The CDR3 covers 16 residues. The CDR3 reads CSARDRGRPLTTEAFF. The CDR3 DNA reads TGCAGTGCTAGAGATCGTGGCAGACCTTTGACCACTGAAGCTTTCTTT.

This clonotype turned up a few times. The chain links TRBV6-2 or TRBV6-3 to TRBJ2-1; possible D gene TRBD1, 5 bases. The germline CDR1 and CDR2 sequences are MNHEY and SVGEGT. The CDR3 length is 14 residues. V shed 3 bases and J shed 8 bases, with 14 bases lying between them. This chain's CDR3 is CASSYGAVGDEQFF. The CDR3 DNA reads as TGTGCCAGCAGTTATGGGGCGGTTGGGGATGAGCAGTTCTTC.

This clonotype appeared many times. This chain uses TRBV10-2 with TRBJ2-3, with 7 bases that match TRBD2. The trim removed 7 bases at V and 0 bases at J, leaving 4 bases unmatched. This CDR3 comprises 14 residues. Germline CDR1 WSHSY, CDR2 SAAADI. CDR3 protein: CASNPGGSTDTQYF. In DNA form, the CDR3 reads TGCGCCAGCAATCCGGGGGGAAGCACAGATACGCAGTATTTT.

A few counts support this clonotype. The chain recombines TRBV4-3 with TRBJ2-1; no reliable D call. With 0 bases removed from V and 5 bases from J, the gap between germline ends came to 8 bases. The CDR3 is made up of 14 amino acids. CDR1 is LGHNA and CDR2 is YSLEER in the germline V gene. The CDR3 nucleotides are TGCGCCAGCAGCCAAGAAACTGGTAACAATGAGCAGTTCTTC. This translates into CASSQETGNNEQFF.

This clonotype was seen a handful of times. The J gene is TRBJ1-1, the V gene TRBV12-3 or TRBV12-4; no clear D. The CDR3 is 13 residues long. V gave up 3 bases and J gave up 5 bases, with 10 bases separating them. The CDR3 nucleotides read TGTGCCAGCAGTTTGCCCGAAGGGACTGAAGCTTTCTTT. It encodes CASSLPEGTEAFF.

The sample holds many counts of this clonotype. The V call is TRBV7-2, the J call TRBJ2-7; TRBD1 is a possible D gene (6 bases). Trimming stripped 1 base from V and 6 bases from J, with 7 bases between. Per the germline V gene, CDR1 is SGHTA and CDR2 is FQGNSA. This CDR3 has 12 residues. CDR3 sequence (DNA): TGTGCCAGCAGCTTAGACAGGGCCGAGCAGTACTTC. Amino acid sequence: CASSLDRAEQYF.

This clonotype was recorded at least ten times. The genes are TRBV6-5 and TRBJ1-4; TRBD1 might be the D (5 bases). CDR3 length equals 15 residues. CDR1 is MNHEY, CDR2 SVGAGI, per germline. Trimming shortened V by 6 bases and J by 0 bases, and 11 bases separated the two germline ends. CDR3: CASRRDLTTNEKLFF. CDR3 DNA sequence: TGTGCCAGCAGAAGGGACCTTACAACTAATGAAAAACTGTTTTTT.

This clonotype has just a few counts. This chain joins TRBV29-1 and TRBJ1-1; possible D gene TRBD1, 6 bases. Trimming left V 7 bases short and J 3 bases short, with 15 bases between. The CDR3 length is 13 residues. Germline V gene data show CDR1 as SQVTM and CDR2 as ANQGSEA. The CDR3 sequence: CSGNQGKDTEAFF. DNA for the CDR3: TGCAGCGGGAACCAGGGGAAGGACACTGAAGCTTTCTTT.

This clonotype was picked up many times. The rearrangement uses TRBV7-8 and TRBJ1-2; the D gene is possibly TRBD1 (6 bases). V lost 5 bases to trimming and J lost 0 bases, with 16 bases between them. In germline, CDR1 is SGHVS, CDR2 FQNEAQ. The CDR3 runs to 16 residues. CDR3 in amino acids: CASSIGGGDPNYGYTF. The CDR3 DNA follows: TGTGCCAGCAGCATAGGGGGAGGCGACCCTAACTATGGCTACACCTTC.

This clonotype was counted at least ten times. The V and J genes are TRBV28 and TRBJ2-5; D is unresolved. Trimming cost V 1 base and J 2 bases, with 14 bases left between them. Germline lookup yields CDR1 MDHEN and CDR2 SYDVKM. The CDR3 spans 16 residues. CDR3 sequence: CASSLFRAGSQETQYF. Written as DNA, the CDR3 is TGTGCCAGCAGTTTATTTAGGGCAGGTAGTCAAGAGACCCAGTACTTC. The variable domain in full, with the rest retrieved from reference TRBV28 and TRBJ2-5, is DVKVTQSSRYLVKRTGEKVFLECVQDMDHENMFWYRQDPGLGLRLIYFSYDVKMKEKGDIPEGYSVSREKKERFSLILESASTNQTSMYLCASSLFRAGSQETQYFGPGTRLLVL.

This clonotype was observed a handful of times. The chain couples TRBV20-1 to TRBJ1-6, with D possibly TRBD1 on 5 matching bases. Germline-derived CDR1 and CDR2 are DFQATT and SNEGSKA (reference sequence). The CDR3 totals 13 residues. Trimming took off 2 bases at V and 10 bases at J, with 12 bases between the two ends. The CDR3 reads CSARPLGPSPLHF. The CDR3 region has the DNA TGCAGTGCTAGACCCCTGGGGCCCTCACCCCTCCACTTT.

In its sample, this clonotype was seen many times. V usage is TRBV7-2 and J usage is TRBJ2-3, with 9 bases identical to TRBD2. From germline, CDR1 is SGHTA and CDR2 FQGNSA. The ends lost 1 base at V and 4 bases at J; junction bases unmatched: 3. The CDR3 extends over 15 amino acids. This CDR3 is CASSLVGLASDTQYF. The DNA for the CDR3 is TGTGCCAGCAGCTTAGTGGGACTAGCTTCAGATACGCAGTATTTT.

This clonotype was detected many times. The rearrangement links TRBV14 to TRBJ2-1, with D hard to call. Trimming shortened V by 4 bases and J by 0 bases, and 10 bases separated the two germline ends. Looked up from germline, CDR1 is SGHDN and CDR2 is FVKESK. The CDR3 runs to 15 residues. The CDR3 spells CASSPLLSSYNEQFF. DNA of the CDR3: TGTGCCAGCAGCCCCCTCCTTAGCTCCTACAATGAGCAGTTCTTC.

Ten or more counts support this clonotype. The genes are TRBV14 and TRBJ1-6; D might be TRBD1 (5 bases). Germline V lookup: CDR1 SGHDN, CDR2 FVKESK. V lost 1 base, J lost 7 bases, and 11 bases lay in between. There are 15 residues in the CDR3. The CDR3, as DNA: TGTGCCAGCAGCCAAGTCGGGACGGAGAATTCACCCCTCCACTTT. Translation: CASSQVGTENSPLHF. The complete variable domain, with remaining parts taken from reference TRBV14 and TRBJ1-6, reads EAGVTQFPSHSVIEKGQTVTLRCDPISGHDNLYWYRRVMGKEIKFLLHFVKESKQDESGMPNNRFLAERTGGTYSTLKVQPAELEDSGVYFCASSQVGTENSPLHFGNGTRLTVT.

V and J are TRBV14 and TRBJ2-1, with a possible D match to TRBD2 (6 bases). Germline V CDR1 and CDR2: SGHDN, FVKESK. The CDR3 is 16 amino acids. V was shortened by 4 bases and J by 4 bases, with 17 bases between the two germline ends. CDR3 region: CASSPLDGGVYNEQFF. The CDR3 nucleotides read TGTGCCAGCAGCCCGTTAGACGGGGGAGTGTACAATGAGCAGTTCTTC.

This clonotype occurred many times. The V gene is TRBV28, the J gene TRBJ1-1; D may be TRBD1 (6 bases). Germline V lookup: CDR1 MDHEN, CDR2 SYDVKM. CDR3 length equals 16 residues. With 11 bases removed from V and 2 bases from J, the gap between germline ends came to 24 bases. In DNA, the CDR3 is TGTGCCGCCTCTCGGGTGGCGGGGGCAATCAACACTGAAGCTTTCTTT. The encoded protein is CAASRVAGAINTEAFF.

This sequence joins TRBV6-6 and TRBJ2-7, with D possibly called TRBD1 or TRBD2 (6 bases each). V lost 2 bases to trimming and J lost 6 bases, with 11 bases between them. The CDR3 extends over 13 amino acids. Germline CDR1 reads MNHNY; CDR2 reads SVGAGI (reference sequence). In DNA, the CDR3 is TGTGCCAGCAGTTACCCTGAGGGGGGCGAGCAGTACTTC. Encoded protein: CASSYPEGGEQYF.

This clonotype was recorded at least ten times. V usage is TRBV7-8 and J usage is TRBJ1-1; D gene unclear. With 5 bases removed from V and 0 bases from J, the gap between germline ends came to 13 bases. CDR1 and CDR2 from the germline V gene are SGHVS and FQNEAQ. This CDR3 spans 15 amino acids. CDR3 nucleotide sequence: TGTGCCAGCAGCCCCTCCCAGGAACTGAACACTGAAGCTTTCTTT. Encoded protein: CASSPSQELNTEAFF.

This rearrangement joins TRBV20-1 to TRBJ2-2; no reliable D call. The CDR3 has 14 amino acids. Per the germline V gene, CDR1 is DFQATT and CDR2 is SNEGSKA (reference sequence). V was clipped by 0 bases and J by 6 bases, with 11 bases between them. The CDR3 spells CSARDPPGSGELFF. In nucleotides, the CDR3 is TGCAGTGCTAGAGATCCGCCGGGCTCCGGGGAGCTGTTTTTT.

This clonotype was observed many times. The rearrangement uses TRBV7-2 and TRBJ2-6, with TRBD1 matching over 10 bases. Germline CDR1 and CDR2: SGHTA and FQGNSA. V shed 4 bases and J 3 bases; nucleotides not matched to a gene: 6. The CDR3 loop spans 17 amino acids. CDR3 residues: CASSSTGGLGGANVLTF. The CDR3 nucleotides read TGTGCCAGCAGCTCGACAGGGGGCTTAGGTGGGGCCAACGTCCTGACTTTC.

Many counts were recorded for this clonotype. The chain recombines TRBV11-2 with TRBJ2-7; the match to TRBD1 covers 9 bases. CDR3 length equals 15 residues. Germline V gene sequence: CDR1 SGHAT, CDR2 FQNNGV. V was pared by 1 base and J by 5 bases, with 6 bases of the junction left unmatched. The CDR3 sequence: CASSLAGDRAHEQYF. DNA of the CDR3: TGTGCCAGCAGCTTAGCCGGGGACAGGGCCCACGAGCAGTACTTC. Full variable domain (rest looked up from reference TRBV11-2 and TRBJ2-7): EAGVAQSPRYKIIEKRQSVAFWCNPISGHATLYWYQQILGQGPKLLIQFQNNGVVDDSQLPKDRFSAERLKGVDSTLKIQPAKLEDSAVYLCASSLAGDRAHEQYFGPGTRLTVT.